A selection of T cell receptor beta chains follows, all from one sample in a study of blood T cell repertoires in COVID-19. Profiled with immunoSEQ multiplex PCR; TCRdb holds only in-frame clones, not every one. The repertoire holds over 100,000 clones, 85% seen once, with roughly 10% in the top ten. Material for sequencing was peripheral blood. The source is a man at least 80 years old with acute or convalescent COVID-19. Both conserved end residues are part of each CDR3. D genes are given only for firm matches. Clone size is given for some rows only: seen once, a few or many times, or a class if the clone is expanded.

>NA|NA|TRBV28|TRBJ1-5
TGTGCCAGCAGATCAGGACAGTTCAATCAGCCCCAGCATTTT
CASRSGQFNQPQHF
>NA|NA|TRBV2|TRBJ1-1
TGTGCCAGCAGATCCGACAGGAACACTGAAGCTTTCTTT
CASRSDRNTEAFF
>TRBD2|NA|TRBV11-2|TRBJ2-2
TGTGCCAGCAGCCGCGGCGGGAGAAGGGACACCGGGGAGCTGTTTTTT
CASSRGGRRDTGELFF
>NA|NA|TRBV18|TRBJ1-2
TGTGCCAGCTCACTTTCTCAGGGTTCCGATGGCTACACCTTC
CASSLSQGSDGYTF
>TRBD2|NA|TRBV5-1|TRBJ2-5
TGCGCCAGCAGCTTGCGCCCTAGCGGGGTGAGCCAAGAGACCCAGTACTTC
CASSLRPSGVSQETQYF
>NA|NA|TRBV11-1|TRBJ1-2
TGTGCCAGCAGCTTCGACACCTATGGCTACACCTTC
CASSFDTYGYTF
>TRBD2|NA|TRBV5-1|TRBJ2-1
TGCGCCAGCAGCTTGGAACTAGCGGGAGGGTACAATGAGCAGTTCTTC
CASSLELAGGYNEQFF
>NA|NA|TRBV11-2|TRBJ1-2
TGTGCCAGCAGCTCAAACGGACAGAGGTCTGGTGGCTACACCTTC
CASSSNGQRSGGYTF
>TRBD1|few|TRBV28|TRBJ2-7
TGTGCCAGCAGTTCCACCGGGACAGGGGTCAGGAGGGTCGAGCAGTACTTC
CASSSTGTGVRRVEQYF
>TRBD1|NA|TRBV7-8|TRBJ1-4
TGTGCCAGCAGCTCGGGACAGGGAAATGAAAAACTGTTTTTT
CASSSGQGNEKLFF
>TRBD1|NA|TRBV5-6|TRBJ1-1
TGTGCCAGCAGCTCCGGGACAGGGGGCGAAATGGGTGAAGCTTTCTTT
CASSSGTGGEMGEAFF
>TRBD1|NA|TRBV30|TRBJ1-5
TGTGCCTGGAGGGGACAGACCGGTCAGGGGCCCCAGCATTTT
CAWRGQTGQGPQHF
>TRBD2|NA|TRBV9|TRBJ2-5
TGTGCCAGCAGCGTAGGGGGGAGGGAACAAGAGACCCAGTACTTC
CASSVGGREQETQYF
>NA|NA|TRBV6-5|TRBJ2-7
TGTGCCAGCAAACACGACTACGAGCAGTACTTC
CASKHDYEQYF
>NA|NA|TRBV5-1|TRBJ2-7
TGCGCCAGCAGCTTGGAGCTCACCTACGAGCAGTACTTC
CASSLELTYEQYF
>TRBD2|NA|TRBV3-1/TRBV3-2|TRBJ2-7
TGTGCCAGCCTTGAGCGGGAGTTTGGCGAGCAGTACTTC
CASLEREFGEQYF
>NA|NA|TRBV12-5|TRBJ2-1
TGTGCTAGTGGTTTCAGTAGGAGCTCCTACAATGAGCAGTTCTTC
CASGFSRSSYNEQFF
>NA|once|TRBV18|TRBJ2-5
TGTGCCAGCTCACCAGTGGCGGGGAACCAAGAGACCCAGTACTTC
CASSPVAGNQETQYF
>NA|NA|TRBV28|TRBJ1-5
TGTGCCAGCAGTTTAAGCCAGGGTGGTCAGCCCCAGCATTTT
CASSLSQGGQPQHF
>TRBD2|NA|TRBV11-2|TRBJ2-3
TGTGCCAGCAGCTCCCGGCAGCGGGGGCCTACAGATACGCAGTATTTT
CASSSRQRGPTDTQYF
>TRBD2|NA|TRBV3-1/TRBV3-2|TRBJ2-4
TGTGCCAGCAGCCAAGATTGGACTAGAAAAAACATTCAGTACTTC
CASSQDWTRKNIQYF
>NA|NA|TRBV19|TRBJ1-6
TGTGCCAGTAGCGTCGCGCCTGAGAAGAAATCACCCCTCCACTTT
CASSVAPEKKSPLHF
>NA|NA|TRBV9|TRBJ1-2
TGTGCCAGCAGCGTAGAGGGCAGGGGCCTCTATGGCTACACCTTC
CASSVEGRGLYGYTF